A single sample is the source of the 6 T cell receptor beta chains below, sequenced in a study of shared clonotypes between healthy human individuals. Only in-frame clones appear in the TCRdb table, and some are missing; sequencing was by immunoSEQ multiplex PCR. The sample includes roughly 1,800,000 clones, approximately 94% of them seen just once. Naive CD8 cells, CD45RO-negative and positively selected for CCR7, excluded terminally differentiated effector memory CD45RA+ cells. The sample comprised naive CD8+ T cells sorted from blood. These receptors all come from a man younger than 35 in good health.

The DNA for the CDR3 is TGTGCCAGCAGCTTAAATATATGGGGAGGGAATGAAGCTTTCTTT. The encoded protein is CASSLNIWGGNEAFF. V gene TRBV7-2 combines with J gene TRBJ1-1; D gene uncertain. The CDR3 consists of 15 residues. Looked up from germline, CDR1 is SGHTA and CDR2 is FQGNSA. With 2 bases removed from V and 7 bases from J, the gap between germline ends came to 17 bases.

This chain uses TRBV28 with TRBJ2-7, with 9 bases fitting TRBD2. This CDR3 comprises 14 residues. The ends lost 3 bases at V and 7 bases at J; junction bases unmatched: 7. Per the germline V gene, CDR1 is MDHEN and CDR2 is SYDVKM. The DNA of the CDR3 is TGTGCCAGCAGTTTGGCCGGGACTAGCTTTGAGCAGTACTTC. Protein product: CASSLAGTSFEQYF.

The J gene is TRBJ1-5, the V gene TRBV5-1, with a weak D call TRBD1 (6 bases). The CDR3 spans 14 residues. CDR1 and CDR2 (germline): SGHRS, YFSETQ. The V gene lost 4 bases and the J gene lost 4 bases, with 12 bases spanning the gap. The CDR3, as DNA: TGCGCCAGCAGCCCGAGGGGGGGAAATCAGCCCCAGCATTTT. It encodes CASSPRGGNQPQHF.

The J gene is TRBJ1-1, the V gene TRBV7-9; D is possibly TRBD1 (6 bases). The V gene's germline CDR1 is SEHNR and CDR2 FQNEAQ (reference sequence). This CDR3 has 14 residues. V lost 5 bases to trimming and J lost 0 bases, with 10 bases between them. As DNA, the CDR3 is TGTGCCAGCAGCGCCGGACAGCTGAACACTGAAGCTTTCTTT. It translates to CASSAGQLNTEAFF.

CDR3 sequence (DNA): TGCGCCAGCACCCCTGTGGGCGGGGAACGGGAGACCCAGTACTTC. It is translated as CASTPVGGERETQYF. The genes are TRBV4-1 and TRBJ2-5, with TRBD2 as a possible D gene (6 bases). The CDR3 covers 15 residues. CDR1 is MGHRA and CDR2 is YSYEKL in the germline V gene. V shed 7 bases and J shed 5 bases, with 20 bases lying between them.

This chain connects TRBV25-1 to TRBJ1-2; D gene unclear. Trimming stripped 0 bases from V and 6 bases from J, with 17 bases between. The CDR3 length is 16 residues. CDR1 MGHDK and CDR2 SYGVNS come from the germline V gene. CDR3 DNA: TGTGCCAGCAGTGAATATGATGACGGGTTATTTAATGGCTACACCTTC. This codes for CASSEYDDGLFNGYTF.